Many counts were recorded for the clone carrying this T cell receptor beta chain. The target antigen is unknown. Arm-PCR with iRepertoire HTBI primers amplified the CDR3 regions for these TCR beta libraries. TCRdb processed the multiplex PCR reads anew with MiXCR; each CDR3 protein has one entry. This table holds around 450,000 distinct CDR3 sequences, roughly 16% found once. The source of the sample is a study of regulatory T cells in long-lasting Graves disease. Study-wide results and limits: Persistent disease showed a preference for TRBV28, TRBJ1-2 and TRBJ2-5.

From germline, CDR1 is SNHLY and CDR2 FYNNEI. The V and J ends lost 7 bases and 1 base respectively, with 13 bases between them. This CDR3 is built from 14 residues. The time point is: newly diagnosed GD, antithyroid drugs for less than 3 months. The TCR library was made from RNA that had been extracted from PBMCs in TRIzol. Peripheral blood, at roughly 10 milliliters, went into EDTA tubes. The sample was also reused in another study, on T cells in Graves' hyperthyroidism and ophthalmopathy. As reported in that work: No ophthalmopathy progression within 18 months constituted stable Graves' hyperthyroidism. The model made its ophthalmopathy prediction, and onset followed a median about 6 months later.

This clonotype was sampled from a man aged 35 to 55 with Graves disease. Source: peripheral blood mononuclear cells (PBMCs), taken at new diagnosis, from a patient treated with antithyroid drugs. The J gene is TRBJ1-2, the V gene TRBV2; tentative D call: TRBD1 (5 bases). The CDR3: CASTKFRDNYGYTF. In DNA, the CDR3 is TGTGCCAGCACGAAATTCAGGGATAACTATGGCTACACCTTC.